These T cell receptor beta chains were read from a single sample in a study of cytomegalovirus exposure and HLA in healthy donors. TCRdb's table, derived via immunoSEQ multiplex PCR, lists solely in-frame clones and lacks some. The sample lists over 150,000 clones, more than 60% occurring once. Specimen: PBMCs. The receptor source for this set is a middle-aged man in good health and CMV-seronegative. Each CDR3 is given with its conserved first and last residue. The D gene is left open where the match is weak. Clone size is shown for a subset of rows, as once, few, many or a class of expanded clone.

abundance	v_gene	d_gene	j_gene	CDR3nt	CDR3aa
-	TRBV7-9	-	TRBJ2-5	TGTGCCAGCAGCTTAACAGACGGAGGACAAGAGACCCAGTACTTC	CASSLTDGGQETQYF
once	TRBV29-1	-	TRBJ1-2	TGCAGCGTCGCTGAGGTGGGCTACACCTTC	CSVAEVGYTF
-	TRBV10-3	-	TRBJ2-3	TGTGCCATCAGTGGGGATTCGCGGGTAGCAGATACGCAGTATTTT	CAISGDSRVADTQYF
once	TRBV5-1	TRBD2	TRBJ2-3	TGCGCCAGCAGGGGCCCGATTAAACTAGCGGGGGCCCGAGATACGCAGTATTTT	CASRGPIKLAGARDTQYF
-	TRBV6-4	-	TRBJ2-2	TGTGCCAGCTCCCCGGGACAAAACACCGGGGAGCTGTTTTTT	CASSPGQNTGELFF
-	TRBV2	-	TRBJ1-6	TGTGCCAGCAGTGACAGGGTAGGAAATTCACCCCTCCACTTT	CASSDRVGNSPLHF
-	TRBV6-1	-	TRBJ2-3	TGTGCCAGTCAGGAAACTAGCCGTAGCACAGATACGCAGTATTTT	CASQETSRSTDTQYF
-	TRBV9	-	TRBJ1-1	TGTGCCAGCAGCGAGGGGAGGGCGAGCACTGAAGCTTTCTTT	CASSEGRASTEAFF
-	TRBV14	-	TRBJ2-3	TGTGCCAGCAGCCCCCTAGGGGGCACAGATACGCAGTATTTT	CASSPLGGTDTQYF
-	TRBV28	TRBD1	TRBJ1-1	TGTGCCAGCAGTTTCCCTGGACAGGGGAGCGCTGAAGCTTTCTTT	CASSFPGQGSAEAFF
once	TRBV29-1	TRBD1	TRBJ1-1	TGCAGCGTTGAAGTGTTAGGACAGGGCTTCCGTGGCGCTTTCTTT	CSVEVLGQGFRGAFF
once	TRBV7-2	-	TRBJ2-7	TGTGCCAGCAGCTTTTCACTAGAAAGTTACGAGCAGTACTTC	CASSFSLESYEQYF
-	TRBV28	TRBD1	TRBJ1-2	TGTGCCAGCAGTTTTAGGGGGCACGACTATGGCTACACCTTC	CASSFRGHDYGYTF
-	TRBV13	-	TRBJ2-3	TGTGCCAGCAGCTTAGGCCAGGGTAGCACAGATACGCAGTATTTT	CASSLGQGSTDTQYF
-	TRBV7-2	-	TRBJ2-3	TGTGCCAGCAGCTTCAACACAGATACGCAGTATTTT	CASSFNTDTQYF
-	TRBV5-4	-	TRBJ2-3	TGTGCCAGCAGCATACCCTTCGGGGATACGCAGTATTTT	CASSIPFGDTQYF
-	TRBV5-1	-	TRBJ2-7	TGCGCCAGCAGCTTGACACAGTACGAGCAGTACTTC	CASSLTQYEQYF
-	TRBV6-5	TRBD1	TRBJ1-5	TGTGCCAGCAGTTACACAGGGGGTACTCAGCCCCAGCATTTT	CASSYTGGTQPQHF
-	TRBV5-4	-	TRBJ2-1	TGTGCCAGCCGAAATGTCGGGGGTAGGGTTAATGAGCAGTTCTTC	CASRNVGGRVNEQFF
-	TRBV11-2	-	TRBJ2-5	TGTGCGTTGAGCGGGTCTCAAGAGACCCAGTACTTC	CALSGSQETQYF
-	TRBV9	-	TRBJ1-2	TGTGCCAGCAGCGCCCGGCACTCCCAGGATGGCTACACCTTC	CASSARHSQDGYTF
-	TRBV27	TRBD2	TRBJ2-1	TGTGCCAGCAGTGCCGTCGGGAGCGGGGGTGGCAATGAGCAGTTCTTC	CASSAVGSGGGNEQFF
-	TRBV10-3	TRBD1	TRBJ2-2	TGTGCCATCAGTGAGCCGACCGGGGGATGGACAGGGGGCTCCGGGGAGCTGTTTTTT	CAISEPTGGWTGGSGELFF
-	TRBV30	TRBD1	TRBJ2-7	TGTGCCTGGAGAGGGACAGCGTACTACGAGCAGTACTTC	CAWRGTAYYEQYF
-	TRBV7-9	-	TRBJ1-4	TGTTCCAGCAGCTTAGAACAGGGTCCTGAAAAACTGTTTTTT	CSSSLEQGPEKLFF
-	TRBV7-3	-	TRBJ1-2	TGTGCCAGCAGCCCAAGGCCAGGGGATGGCTACACCTTC	CASSPRPGDGYTF
-	TRBV2	TRBD1	TRBJ2-7	TGTGCCAGCAGTGAGGCAGGGGGCGAGCAGTACTTC	CASSEAGGEQYF
-	TRBV6-1	-	TRBJ2-7	TGTGCCAGCAGTGAAGTGGCACAGTCCTACGAGCAGTACTTC	CASSEVAQSYEQYF
-	TRBV5-1	-	TRBJ1-2	TGCGCCAGCAGCTTGGGGTCGGGGGATGGCTACACCTTC	CASSLGSGDGYTF
few	TRBV2	-	TRBJ1-2	TGTGCCAGCAGTGAACTGGCAGGGCACTATGGCTACACCTTC	CASSELAGHYGYTF
-	TRBV5-1	TRBD2	TRBJ2-1	TGCGCCAGCAGCTTGGATAGCGGGGGCAAATACAATGAGCAGTTCTTC	CASSLDSGGKYNEQFF
-	TRBV7-3	-	TRBJ2-6	TGTGCCAGCAGCCCAAACTCTGGGGCCAACGTCCTGACTTTC	CASSPNSGANVLTF
-	TRBV6-5	TRBD2	TRBJ2-7	TGTGCCAGCAGTTCCCCGGGACTAGCGGGGGGCGAGCAGTACTTC	CASSSPGLAGGEQYF
-	TRBV27	TRBD1	TRBJ2-5	TGTGCCAGCAGTTTAAGACAGGGAATCCAAGAGACCCAGTACTTC	CASSLRQGIQETQYF
-	TRBV6-6	-	TRBJ2-1	TGTGCCAGCAAGGTTAACGGGGAGCCTTACAATGAGCAGTTCTTC	CASKVNGEPYNEQFF
once	TRBV4-3	-	TRBJ1-2	TGCGCCAGCAGCCAAGATCCCGGACACTCCTATGGCTACACCTTC	CASSQDPGHSYGYTF
-	TRBV18	-	TRBJ2-7	TGTGCCAGCTCACCATCAGGGGAGTACGAGCAGTACTTC	CASSPSGEYEQYF
few	TRBV19	-	TRBJ2-2	TGTGCCAGCGCTCGAGAGGGGGCGAACACCGGGGAGCTGTTTTTT	CASAREGANTGELFF
-	TRBV7-2	-	TRBJ2-1	TGTGCCAGCAGCCAGGTCGCCTCTGGGAGTGAGCAGTTCTTC	CASSQVASGSEQFF
-	TRBV4-3	-	TRBJ1-2	TGCGCCAGCAGCCAAGGGAATCCTTCAGGCACCGGGAGAGGCTACACCTTC	CASSQGNPSGTGRGYTF
few	TRBV18	-	TRBJ1-6	TGTGCCAGCTCGTCCAAAACGGGGGATTCACCCCTCCACTTT	CASSSKTGDSPLHF
-	TRBV7-9	-	TRBJ2-7	TGTGCCAGCAGGGGCAGGGCGTCCGAGCAGTACTTC	CASRGRASEQYF
-	TRBV11-2	TRBD2	TRBJ2-3	TGTGCCAGCAGCTTAGTAGCGGGGACCACAGATACGCAGTATTTT	CASSLVAGTTDTQYF
-	TRBV6-5	-	TRBJ2-3	TGTGCCAGCAGTTACTCGCAGGGTTTGGATACGCAGTATTTT	CASSYSQGLDTQYF
-	TRBV10-3	-	TRBJ2-7	TGTGCCATCAGTGACACGAGGAGCTCCTACGAGCAGTACTTC	CAISDTRSSYEQYF
-	TRBV5-5	-	TRBJ1-6	TGTGCCAGCAGCTTGGCTCTACGCGCCTATAATTCACCCCTCCACTTT	CASSLALRAYNSPLHF
-	TRBV7-2	-	TRBJ1-1	TGTGCCAGCCACTTACGGTTGAACACTGAAGCTTTCTTT	CASHLRLNTEAFF
-	TRBV28	TRBD1	TRBJ1-2	TGTGCCAGCAGTTTCAGGGGGCGCTTCGGCTACACCTTC	CASSFRGRFGYTF
-	TRBV9	TRBD1	TRBJ2-7	TGTGCCAGCAGCGCGGGGACAGGGGGCCTAGGGAAGTACTTC	CASSAGTGGLGKYF
-	TRBV30	-	TRBJ1-6	TGTGCCTGGAGTGATCAGGGGAATTCACCCCTCCACTTT	CAWSDQGNSPLHF
-	TRBV5-1	-	TRBJ2-7	TGCGCCAGCAGCTTCGGGGGCGAGCAGTACTTC	CASSFGGEQYF
once	TRBV9	-	TRBJ2-1	TGTGCCAGCAGCGTAGAGGGGGGGGCCTACAATGAGCAGTTCTTC	CASSVEGGAYNEQFF
-	TRBV20-1	-	TRBJ2-7	TGCAGTGCGTATCTCGGGTTCGAGCAGTACTTC	CSAYLGFEQYF